This TCR beta chain is drawn from a study of a mutant IDH1 vaccine in newly diagnosed glioma. Sequencing used immunoSEQ multiplex PCR; TCRdb keeps in-frame clones, though not all of them. The sample has 45,000 to 65,000 clones; 81% are singletons. Time point: week 23, last vaccination. The study gave 300 ug of mutant IDH1 20-mer peptide per vaccine dose, with topical imiquimod. As concerns this clone: Antigen: not known.

V was shortened by 7 bases and J by 4 bases, with 16 bases between the two germline ends. This CDR3 region has 15 residues. Looked up from germline, CDR1 is LNHDA and CDR2 is SQIVND (reference sequence). The V and J genes are TRBV19 and TRBJ1-4; no clear D. The source was PBMCs, collected from a glioma patient whose treatment included an IDH1 peptide vaccine. The clonotype comes from a middle-aged woman with glioma. Some clones in this sample may be carry-over from other donors' samples. This CDR3 is CASTDGRGFNEKLFF. In nucleotides, the CDR3 is TGTGCCAGTACCGACGGACGCGGCTTTAATGAAAAACTGTTTTTT.